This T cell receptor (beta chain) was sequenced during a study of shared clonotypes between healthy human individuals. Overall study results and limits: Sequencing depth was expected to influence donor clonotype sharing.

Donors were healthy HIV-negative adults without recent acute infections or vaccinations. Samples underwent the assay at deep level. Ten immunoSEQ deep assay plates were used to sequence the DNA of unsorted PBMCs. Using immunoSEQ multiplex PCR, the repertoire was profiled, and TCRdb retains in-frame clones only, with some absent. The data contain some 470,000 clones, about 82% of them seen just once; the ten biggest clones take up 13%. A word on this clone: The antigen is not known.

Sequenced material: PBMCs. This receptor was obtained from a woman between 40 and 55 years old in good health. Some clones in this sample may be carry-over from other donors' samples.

The CDR3 bases are TGTGCCAGCAGCGCTGGACAGGGGGGTCTGGGCGAGCAGTACTTC. As protein: CASSAGQGGLGEQYF. This sequence joins TRBV2 and TRBJ2-7, with 10 bases fitting TRBD1. This CDR3 spans 15 amino acids. The junction had 11 bases not matched to a gene; V was cut back by 6 bases and J by 6 bases. Germline-derived CDR1 and CDR2 are SNHLY and FYNNEI. The full variable domain, completed using reference TRBV2 and TRBJ2-7, is EPEVTQTPSHQVTQMGQEVILRCVPISNHLYFYWYRQILGQKVEFLVSFYNNEISEKSEIFDDQFSVERPDGSNFTLKIRSTKLEDSAMYFCASSAGQGGLGEQYFGPGTRLTVT.